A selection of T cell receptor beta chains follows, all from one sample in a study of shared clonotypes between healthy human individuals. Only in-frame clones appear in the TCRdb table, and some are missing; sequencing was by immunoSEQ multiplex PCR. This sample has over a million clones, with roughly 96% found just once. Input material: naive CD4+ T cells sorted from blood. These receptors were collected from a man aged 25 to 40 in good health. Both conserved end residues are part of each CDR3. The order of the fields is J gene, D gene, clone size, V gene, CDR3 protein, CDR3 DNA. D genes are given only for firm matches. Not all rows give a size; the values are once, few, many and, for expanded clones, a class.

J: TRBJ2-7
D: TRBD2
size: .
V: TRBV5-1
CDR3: CASSFRREGYEQYF
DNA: TGCGCCAGCAGCTTTCGTCGGGAGGGTTACGAGCAGTACTTC

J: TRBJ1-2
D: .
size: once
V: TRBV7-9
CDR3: CASSDRGLNQRRYTF
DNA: TGTGCCAGCAGCGACCGCGGACTCAACCAAAGGCGCTACACCTTC

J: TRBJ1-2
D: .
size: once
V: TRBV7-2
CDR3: CASSSERRHVNYTF
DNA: TGTGCCAGCAGCTCCGAACGCCGACACGTAAACTACACCTTC

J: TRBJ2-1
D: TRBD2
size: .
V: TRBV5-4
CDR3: CASSQALAVEQFF
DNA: TGTGCCAGCAGCCAGGCACTAGCGGTGGAGCAGTTCTTC

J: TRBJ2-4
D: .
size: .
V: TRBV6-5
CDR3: CASSYSPAKNIQYF
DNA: TGTGCCAGCAGTTATTCGCCAGCCAAAAACATTCAGTACTTC

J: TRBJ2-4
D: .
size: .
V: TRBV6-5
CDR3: CASSPEGAKNIQYF
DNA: TGTGCCAGCAGCCCTGAAGGGGCCAAAAACATTCAGTACTTC

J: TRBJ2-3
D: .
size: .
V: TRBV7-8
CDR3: CASSLIRTDTQYF
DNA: TGTGCCAGCAGCTTAATACGGACAGATACGCAGTATTTT

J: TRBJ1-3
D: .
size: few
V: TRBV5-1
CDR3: CASSRTASGNTIYF
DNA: TGCGCCAGCAGCCGGACAGCCTCTGGAAACACCATATATTTT

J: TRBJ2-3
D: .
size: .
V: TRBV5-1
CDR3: CASSLGLAAPTDTQYF
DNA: TGCGCCAGCAGCTTAGGTTTAGCGGCCCCCACAGATACGCAGTATTTT

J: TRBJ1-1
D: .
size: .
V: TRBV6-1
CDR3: CASSGVGWNTEAFF
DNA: TGTGCCAGCAGTGGGGTCGGTTGGAACACTGAAGCTTTCTTT

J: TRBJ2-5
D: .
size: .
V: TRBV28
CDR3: CASTTPGPPETQYF
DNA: TGTGCCAGCACCACCCCCGGACCCCCGGAGACCCAGTACTTC

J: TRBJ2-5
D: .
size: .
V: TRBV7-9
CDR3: CASSLQGYGETQYF
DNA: TGTGCCAGCAGCCTACAGGGTTATGGAGAGACCCAGTACTTC

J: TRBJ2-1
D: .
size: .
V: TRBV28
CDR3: CASSLVRGSDSYNEQFF
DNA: TGTGCCAGCAGTTTAGTGAGAGGGAGTGATTCCTACAATGAGCAGTTCTTC

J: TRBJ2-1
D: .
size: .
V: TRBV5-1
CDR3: CASSLTHDSYNEQFF
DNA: TGCGCCAGCAGCTTGACACACGACTCCTACAATGAGCAGTTCTTC

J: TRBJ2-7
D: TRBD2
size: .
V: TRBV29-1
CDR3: CSVERTRVGGEQYF
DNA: TGCAGCGTTGAAAGGACTAGGGTGGGCGGGGAGCAGTACTTC

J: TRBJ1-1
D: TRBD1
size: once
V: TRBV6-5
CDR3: CASSQQGKGVTEAFF
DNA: TGTGCCAGCAGTCAACAGGGGAAAGGGGTCACTGAAGCTTTCTTT

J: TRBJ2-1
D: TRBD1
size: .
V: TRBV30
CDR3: CAWSVAGRGLYNEQFF
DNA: TGTGCCTGGAGTGTCGCTGGCAGGGGGCTCTACAATGAGCAGTTCTTC

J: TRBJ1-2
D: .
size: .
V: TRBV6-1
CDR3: CASTTGFNYGYTF
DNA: TGTGCCAGCACTACAGGTTTTAACTATGGCTACACCTTC

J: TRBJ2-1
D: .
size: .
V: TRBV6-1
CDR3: CAAPLVVWGRGEQFF
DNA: TGTGCCGCTCCCCTGGTGGTGTGGGGGCGGGGGGAGCAGTTCTTC

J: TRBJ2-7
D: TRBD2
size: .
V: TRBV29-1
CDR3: CSAIAGTTYEQYF
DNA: TGCAGCGCAATAGCGGGAACAACCTACGAGCAGTACTTC

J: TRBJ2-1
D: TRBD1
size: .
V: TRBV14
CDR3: CASSAGTGGVEQFF
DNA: TGTGCCAGCAGTGCCGGGACAGGGGGTGTTGAGCAGTTCTTC

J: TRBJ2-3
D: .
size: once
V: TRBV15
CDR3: CATSRDAAGLTDTQYF
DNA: TGTGCCACCAGCAGAGATGCAGCGGGCCTCACAGATACGCAGTATTTT

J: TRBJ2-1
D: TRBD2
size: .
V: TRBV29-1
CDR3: CSVEGLSGRTYNEQFF
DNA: TGCAGCGTTGAGGGGTTAAGCGGGAGAACTTACAATGAGCAGTTCTTC

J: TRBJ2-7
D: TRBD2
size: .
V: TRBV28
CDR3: CASSLWTSSYEQYF
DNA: TGTGCCAGCAGTTTATGGACTAGCAGCTACGAGCAGTACTTC

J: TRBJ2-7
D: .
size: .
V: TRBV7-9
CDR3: CASSLVGTPPYEQYF
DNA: TGTGCCAGCAGCTTAGTGGGGACACCTCCCTACGAGCAGTACTTC

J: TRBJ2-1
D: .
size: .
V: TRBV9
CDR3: CASSVAGLDNEQFF
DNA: TGTGCCAGCAGCGTGGCAGGGTTGGACAATGAGCAGTTCTTC

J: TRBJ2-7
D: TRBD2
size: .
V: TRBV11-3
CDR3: CASSLEPSGAYEQYF
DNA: TGTGCCAGCAGCTTGGAACCTAGCGGGGCTTACGAGCAGTACTTC

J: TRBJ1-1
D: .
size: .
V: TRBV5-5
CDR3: CASSLGSNTEAFF
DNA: TGTGCCAGCAGCTTGGGGTCGAACACTGAAGCTTTCTTT

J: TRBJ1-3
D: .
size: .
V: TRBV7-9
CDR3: CASSDTRGAGNTIYF
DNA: TGTGCCAGCAGCGATACTCGCGGGGCTGGAAACACCATATATTTT

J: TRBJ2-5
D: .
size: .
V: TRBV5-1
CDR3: CASQKNQETQYF
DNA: TGCGCCAGCCAGAAAAACCAAGAGACCCAGTACTTC

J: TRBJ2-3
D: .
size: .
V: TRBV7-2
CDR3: CASSKVTDTQYF
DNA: TGTGCCAGCAGCAAGGTCACAGATACGCAGTATTTT

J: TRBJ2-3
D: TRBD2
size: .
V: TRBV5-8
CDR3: CASSLGREASDTQYF
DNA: TGTGCCAGCAGCTTGGGGCGGGAGGCCTCAGATACGCAGTATTTT

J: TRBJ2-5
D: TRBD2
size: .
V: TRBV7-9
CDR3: CASSLVLAGGQETQYF
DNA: TGTGCCAGCAGCTTAGTGCTAGCGGGAGGGCAAGAGACCCAGTACTTC

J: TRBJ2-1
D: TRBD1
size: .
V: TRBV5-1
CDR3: CASRPTGDHEQFF
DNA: TGCGCCAGCAGGCCCACAGGGGACCATGAGCAGTTCTTC

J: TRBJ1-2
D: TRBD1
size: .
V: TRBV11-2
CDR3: CASSFAPDRAYGYTF
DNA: TGTGCCAGCAGCTTCGCACCGGACAGGGCCTATGGCTACACCTTC

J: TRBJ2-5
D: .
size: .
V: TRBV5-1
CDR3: CASSYERETQYF
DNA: TGCGCCAGCAGCTACGAAAGAGAGACCCAGTACTTC

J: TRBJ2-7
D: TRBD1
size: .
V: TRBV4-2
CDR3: CASSFGAGGDEQYF
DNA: TGTGCCAGCAGCTTTGGAGCAGGGGGAGACGAGCAGTACTTC

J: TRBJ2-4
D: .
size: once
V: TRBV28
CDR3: CASSSSGGGSKNIQYF
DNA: TGTGCCAGCAGTTCCTCAGGGGGCGGGAGCAAAAACATTCAGTACTTC

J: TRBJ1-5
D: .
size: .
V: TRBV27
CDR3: CASKASGGYNQPQHF
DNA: TGTGCCAGCAAGGCGTCGGGGGGTTACAATCAGCCCCAGCATTTT

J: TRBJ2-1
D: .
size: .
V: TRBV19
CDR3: CASRKDMYNEQFF
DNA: TGTGCCAGCCGCAAGGACATGTACAATGAGCAGTTCTTC

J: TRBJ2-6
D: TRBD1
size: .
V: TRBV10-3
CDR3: CAISGQGIGANVLTF
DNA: TGTGCCATCAGTGGACAGGGGATCGGGGCCAACGTCCTGACTTTC

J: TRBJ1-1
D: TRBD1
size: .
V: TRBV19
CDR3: CASSMQGANTEAFF
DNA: TGTGCCAGTAGTATGCAGGGGGCGAACACTGAAGCTTTCTTT

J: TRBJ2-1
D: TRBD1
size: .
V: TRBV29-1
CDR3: CSVESGTGGEQFF
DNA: TGCAGCGTTGAATCCGGGACAGGGGGAGAGCAGTTCTTC

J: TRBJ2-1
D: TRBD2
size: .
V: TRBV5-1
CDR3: CASSSTSGSLNEQFF
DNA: TGCGCCAGCAGCTCGACTAGCGGGAGTCTTAATGAGCAGTTCTTC

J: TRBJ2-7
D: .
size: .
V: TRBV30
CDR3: CAWSVGRRSYEQYF
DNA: TGTGCCTGGAGTGTGGGGCGGCGCTCCTACGAGCAGTACTTC